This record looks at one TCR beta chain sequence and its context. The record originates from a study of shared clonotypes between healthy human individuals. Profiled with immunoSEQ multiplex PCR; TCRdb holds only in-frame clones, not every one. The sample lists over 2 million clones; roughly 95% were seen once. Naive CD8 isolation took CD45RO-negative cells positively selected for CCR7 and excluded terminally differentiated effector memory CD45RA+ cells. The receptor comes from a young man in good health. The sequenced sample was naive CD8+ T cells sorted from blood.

For the CDR3, the DNA is TGTGCCAGCAGTTTATCGACTCTAGCTCGGAATGAGCAGTTCTTC. It codes for CASSLSTLARNEQFF. The gene calls are TRBV27 and TRBJ2-1; D possibly corresponds to TRBD2 (5 bases). The V gene's germline CDR1 is MNHEY and CDR2 SMNVEV (reference sequence). There are 15 residues in the CDR3. The ends were cut back, 0 bases at V and 7 bases at J, with 13 bases in the middle.